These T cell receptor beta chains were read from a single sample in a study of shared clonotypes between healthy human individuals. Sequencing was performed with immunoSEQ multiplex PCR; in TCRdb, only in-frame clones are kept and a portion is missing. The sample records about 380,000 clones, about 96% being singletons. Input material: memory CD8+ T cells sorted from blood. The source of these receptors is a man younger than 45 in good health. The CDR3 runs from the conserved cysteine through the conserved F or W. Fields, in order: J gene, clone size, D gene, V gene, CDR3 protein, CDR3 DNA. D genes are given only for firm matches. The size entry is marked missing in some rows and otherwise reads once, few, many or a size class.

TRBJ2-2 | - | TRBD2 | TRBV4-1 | CASSQALAGGTGELFF | TGCGCCAGCAGCCAAGCCCTAGCGGGAGGGACCGGGGAGCTGTTTTTT
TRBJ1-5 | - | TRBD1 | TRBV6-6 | CASSQDRDQPQHF | TGTGCCAGCAGCCAAGACAGGGATCAGCCCCAGCATTTT
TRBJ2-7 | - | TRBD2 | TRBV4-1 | CASSQVETSGYEQYF | TGCGCCAGCAGCCAAGTGGAGACTAGCGGTTACGAGCAGTACTTC
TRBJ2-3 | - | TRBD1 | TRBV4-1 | CASSPNRAGQGVTDTQYF | TGCGCCAGCAGCCCAAACCGCGCGGGACAGGGGGTCACAGATACGCAGTATTTT
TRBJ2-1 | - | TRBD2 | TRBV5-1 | CASSLRLAGHDEQFF | TGCGCCAGCAGCTTGAGGTTAGCGGGACACGATGAGCAGTTCTTC
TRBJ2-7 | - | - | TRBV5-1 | CASSLTGPYEQYF | TGCGCCAGCAGCTTGACAGGACCCTACGAGCAGTACTTC
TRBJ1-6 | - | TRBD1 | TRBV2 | CASSEAAGTGHSPLHF | TGTGCCAGCAGTGAAGCTGCCGGGACAGGCCATTCACCCCTCCACTTT
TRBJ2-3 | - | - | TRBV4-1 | CASSQVDTDTQYF | TGCGCCAGCAGCCAAGTGGACACAGATACGCAGTATTTT
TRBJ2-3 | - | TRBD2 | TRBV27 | CASRKIAGGLTDTQYF | TGTGCCAGCAGGAAGATAGCGGGAGGACTCACAGATACGCAGTATTTT
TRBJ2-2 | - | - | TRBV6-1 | CAIGGSLHTGELFF | TGTGCCATCGGGGGTAGCCTACACACCGGGGAGCTGTTTTTT
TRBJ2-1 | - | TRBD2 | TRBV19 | CASSSTSGRALSYNEQFF | TGTGCCAGTAGTAGTACTAGCGGGAGGGCCCTCTCCTACAATGAGCAGTTCTTC
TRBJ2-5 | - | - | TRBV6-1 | CASSERETQYF | TGTGCCAGCAGTGAAAGGGAGACCCAGTACTTC
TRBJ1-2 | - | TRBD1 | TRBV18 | CASSPLTGGVNYGYTF | TGTGCCAGCTCACCGTTGACAGGGGGCGTCAACTATGGCTACACCTTC
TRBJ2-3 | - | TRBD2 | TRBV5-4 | CASSSSGTRPTDTQYF | TGTGCCAGCAGCTCCTCCGGGACTAGGCCCACAGATACGCAGTATTTT
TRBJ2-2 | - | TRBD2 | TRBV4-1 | CASSPGLVAGELFF | TGCGCCAGCAGCCCCGGACTAGTTGCTGGGGAGCTGTTTTTT
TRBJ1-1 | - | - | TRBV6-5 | CASSYSPVQVNTEAFF | TGTGCCAGCAGTTACTCGCCGGTACAGGTGAACACTGAAGCTTTCTTT
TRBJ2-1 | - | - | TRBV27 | CASSFRAGLPREQFF | TGTGCCAGCAGTTTTAGGGCAGGCCTGCCCCGGGAGCAGTTCTTC
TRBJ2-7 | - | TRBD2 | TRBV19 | CASSPGLAGGTYEQYF | TGTGCCAGTAGTCCGGGACTAGCGGGAGGGACCTACGAGCAGTACTTC
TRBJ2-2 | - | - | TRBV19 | CASSLSEGAARVTGELFF | TGTGCCAGTAGCCTGTCGGAGGGCGCGGCAAGGGTCACCGGGGAGCTGTTTTTT
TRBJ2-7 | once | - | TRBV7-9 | CASTPTEKVSEQYF | TGTGCCAGCACCCCGACCGAAAAAGTCTCAGAGCAGTACTTC
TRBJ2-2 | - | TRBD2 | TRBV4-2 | CASSQDLAGDVSDTGELFF | TGTGCCAGCAGCCAAGATCTAGCGGGAGACGTTTCGGACACCGGGGAGCTGTTTTTT
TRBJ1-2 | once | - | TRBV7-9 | CASSIWDNSNYGYTF | TGTGCCAGCAGCATTTGGGACAATTCTAACTATGGCTACACCTTC
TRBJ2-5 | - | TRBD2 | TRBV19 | CASSTLAGETQYF | TGTGCCAGTAGTACTCTAGCGGGAGAGACCCAGTACTTC
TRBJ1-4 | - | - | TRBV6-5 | CASSTDRLRSEKLFF | TGTGCCAGCAGCACCGATCGGTTGCGTTCCGAAAAACTGTTTTTT
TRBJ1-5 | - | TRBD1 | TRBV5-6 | CASSLGQGSNNQPQHF | TGTGCCAGCAGCTTGGGACAGGGGTCTAACAATCAGCCCCAGCATTTT
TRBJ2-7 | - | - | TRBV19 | CASSSPASYEQYF | TGTGCCAGTTCCTCCCCGGCCTCCTACGAGCAGTACTTC
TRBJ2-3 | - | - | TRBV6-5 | CASRESTDTQYF | TGTGCCAGCCGCGAGTCCACAGATACGCAGTATTTT
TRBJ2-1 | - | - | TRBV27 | CASSPELHGGNEQFF | TGTGCCAGCAGCCCAGAATTACATGGGGGCAATGAGCAGTTCTTC
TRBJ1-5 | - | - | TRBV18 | CASSPPGGNQPQHF | TGTGCCAGCTCACCACCAGGAGGCAATCAGCCCCAGCATTTT
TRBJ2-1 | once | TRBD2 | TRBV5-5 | CASSPLAGSYNEQFF | TGTGCCAGCAGCCCCCTAGCGGGATCCTACAATGAGCAGTTCTTC
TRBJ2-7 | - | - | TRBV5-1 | CASSLKARAPGTYYEQYF | TGCGCCAGCAGCTTAAAAGCTAGGGCCCCCGGGACCTATTACGAGCAGTACTTC
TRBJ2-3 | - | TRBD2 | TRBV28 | CASSLSGGRLITDTQYF | TGTGCCAGCAGTTTGTCGGGCGGGAGATTGATCACAGATACGCAGTATTTT
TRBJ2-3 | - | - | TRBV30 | CAWSSGTDTQYF | TGTGCCTGGAGTAGCGGCACAGATACGCAGTATTTT
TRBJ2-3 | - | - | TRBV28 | CASSTDFTDTQYF | TGTGCCAGCAGTACGGACTTCACAGATACGCAGTATTTT
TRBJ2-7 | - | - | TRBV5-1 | CASSLALGIKNFYEQYF | TGCGCCAGCAGCTTGGCCCTAGGGATCAAAAATTTCTACGAGCAGTACTTC
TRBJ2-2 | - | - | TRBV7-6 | CASSSMGLNTGELFF | TGTGCCAGCAGCTCGATGGGCCTGAACACCGGGGAGCTGTTTTTT
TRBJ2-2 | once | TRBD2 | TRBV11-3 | CASSLVGTSGRHGELFF | TGTGCCAGCAGCTTAGTTGGCACTAGCGGGAGACACGGGGAGCTGTTTTTT
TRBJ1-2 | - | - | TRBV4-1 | CASSHPRYDGYTF | TGCGCCAGCAGCCACCCAAGATATGATGGCTACACCTTC
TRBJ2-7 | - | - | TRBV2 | CASSYYIYEQYF | TGTGCCAGCTCATATTACATCTACGAGCAGTACTTC
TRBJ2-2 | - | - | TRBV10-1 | CASSPDGSTGELFF | TGCGCCAGCAGCCCAGACGGTTCCACCGGGGAGCTGTTTTTT
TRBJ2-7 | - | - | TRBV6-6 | CASSYPPGTGFYEQYF | TGTGCCAGCAGTTACCCTCCCGGGACCGGCTTCTACGAGCAGTACTTC
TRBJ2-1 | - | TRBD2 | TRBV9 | CASSVGGLAGALKYNEQFF | TGTGCCAGCAGCGTAGGGGGGCTAGCGGGAGCCCTGAAGTACAATGAGCAGTTCTTC
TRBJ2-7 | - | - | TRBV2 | CASSEPIYEQYF | TGTGCCAGCAGTGAACCCATCTACGAGCAGTACTTC
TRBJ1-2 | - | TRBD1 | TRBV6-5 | CASSYRGLYGYTF | TGTGCCAGCAGTTACAGGGGGCTCTATGGCTACACCTTC
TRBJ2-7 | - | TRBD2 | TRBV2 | CASSEMRTSRYEQYF | TGTGCCAGCAGTGAAATGAGGACTAGTCGCTACGAGCAGTACTTC